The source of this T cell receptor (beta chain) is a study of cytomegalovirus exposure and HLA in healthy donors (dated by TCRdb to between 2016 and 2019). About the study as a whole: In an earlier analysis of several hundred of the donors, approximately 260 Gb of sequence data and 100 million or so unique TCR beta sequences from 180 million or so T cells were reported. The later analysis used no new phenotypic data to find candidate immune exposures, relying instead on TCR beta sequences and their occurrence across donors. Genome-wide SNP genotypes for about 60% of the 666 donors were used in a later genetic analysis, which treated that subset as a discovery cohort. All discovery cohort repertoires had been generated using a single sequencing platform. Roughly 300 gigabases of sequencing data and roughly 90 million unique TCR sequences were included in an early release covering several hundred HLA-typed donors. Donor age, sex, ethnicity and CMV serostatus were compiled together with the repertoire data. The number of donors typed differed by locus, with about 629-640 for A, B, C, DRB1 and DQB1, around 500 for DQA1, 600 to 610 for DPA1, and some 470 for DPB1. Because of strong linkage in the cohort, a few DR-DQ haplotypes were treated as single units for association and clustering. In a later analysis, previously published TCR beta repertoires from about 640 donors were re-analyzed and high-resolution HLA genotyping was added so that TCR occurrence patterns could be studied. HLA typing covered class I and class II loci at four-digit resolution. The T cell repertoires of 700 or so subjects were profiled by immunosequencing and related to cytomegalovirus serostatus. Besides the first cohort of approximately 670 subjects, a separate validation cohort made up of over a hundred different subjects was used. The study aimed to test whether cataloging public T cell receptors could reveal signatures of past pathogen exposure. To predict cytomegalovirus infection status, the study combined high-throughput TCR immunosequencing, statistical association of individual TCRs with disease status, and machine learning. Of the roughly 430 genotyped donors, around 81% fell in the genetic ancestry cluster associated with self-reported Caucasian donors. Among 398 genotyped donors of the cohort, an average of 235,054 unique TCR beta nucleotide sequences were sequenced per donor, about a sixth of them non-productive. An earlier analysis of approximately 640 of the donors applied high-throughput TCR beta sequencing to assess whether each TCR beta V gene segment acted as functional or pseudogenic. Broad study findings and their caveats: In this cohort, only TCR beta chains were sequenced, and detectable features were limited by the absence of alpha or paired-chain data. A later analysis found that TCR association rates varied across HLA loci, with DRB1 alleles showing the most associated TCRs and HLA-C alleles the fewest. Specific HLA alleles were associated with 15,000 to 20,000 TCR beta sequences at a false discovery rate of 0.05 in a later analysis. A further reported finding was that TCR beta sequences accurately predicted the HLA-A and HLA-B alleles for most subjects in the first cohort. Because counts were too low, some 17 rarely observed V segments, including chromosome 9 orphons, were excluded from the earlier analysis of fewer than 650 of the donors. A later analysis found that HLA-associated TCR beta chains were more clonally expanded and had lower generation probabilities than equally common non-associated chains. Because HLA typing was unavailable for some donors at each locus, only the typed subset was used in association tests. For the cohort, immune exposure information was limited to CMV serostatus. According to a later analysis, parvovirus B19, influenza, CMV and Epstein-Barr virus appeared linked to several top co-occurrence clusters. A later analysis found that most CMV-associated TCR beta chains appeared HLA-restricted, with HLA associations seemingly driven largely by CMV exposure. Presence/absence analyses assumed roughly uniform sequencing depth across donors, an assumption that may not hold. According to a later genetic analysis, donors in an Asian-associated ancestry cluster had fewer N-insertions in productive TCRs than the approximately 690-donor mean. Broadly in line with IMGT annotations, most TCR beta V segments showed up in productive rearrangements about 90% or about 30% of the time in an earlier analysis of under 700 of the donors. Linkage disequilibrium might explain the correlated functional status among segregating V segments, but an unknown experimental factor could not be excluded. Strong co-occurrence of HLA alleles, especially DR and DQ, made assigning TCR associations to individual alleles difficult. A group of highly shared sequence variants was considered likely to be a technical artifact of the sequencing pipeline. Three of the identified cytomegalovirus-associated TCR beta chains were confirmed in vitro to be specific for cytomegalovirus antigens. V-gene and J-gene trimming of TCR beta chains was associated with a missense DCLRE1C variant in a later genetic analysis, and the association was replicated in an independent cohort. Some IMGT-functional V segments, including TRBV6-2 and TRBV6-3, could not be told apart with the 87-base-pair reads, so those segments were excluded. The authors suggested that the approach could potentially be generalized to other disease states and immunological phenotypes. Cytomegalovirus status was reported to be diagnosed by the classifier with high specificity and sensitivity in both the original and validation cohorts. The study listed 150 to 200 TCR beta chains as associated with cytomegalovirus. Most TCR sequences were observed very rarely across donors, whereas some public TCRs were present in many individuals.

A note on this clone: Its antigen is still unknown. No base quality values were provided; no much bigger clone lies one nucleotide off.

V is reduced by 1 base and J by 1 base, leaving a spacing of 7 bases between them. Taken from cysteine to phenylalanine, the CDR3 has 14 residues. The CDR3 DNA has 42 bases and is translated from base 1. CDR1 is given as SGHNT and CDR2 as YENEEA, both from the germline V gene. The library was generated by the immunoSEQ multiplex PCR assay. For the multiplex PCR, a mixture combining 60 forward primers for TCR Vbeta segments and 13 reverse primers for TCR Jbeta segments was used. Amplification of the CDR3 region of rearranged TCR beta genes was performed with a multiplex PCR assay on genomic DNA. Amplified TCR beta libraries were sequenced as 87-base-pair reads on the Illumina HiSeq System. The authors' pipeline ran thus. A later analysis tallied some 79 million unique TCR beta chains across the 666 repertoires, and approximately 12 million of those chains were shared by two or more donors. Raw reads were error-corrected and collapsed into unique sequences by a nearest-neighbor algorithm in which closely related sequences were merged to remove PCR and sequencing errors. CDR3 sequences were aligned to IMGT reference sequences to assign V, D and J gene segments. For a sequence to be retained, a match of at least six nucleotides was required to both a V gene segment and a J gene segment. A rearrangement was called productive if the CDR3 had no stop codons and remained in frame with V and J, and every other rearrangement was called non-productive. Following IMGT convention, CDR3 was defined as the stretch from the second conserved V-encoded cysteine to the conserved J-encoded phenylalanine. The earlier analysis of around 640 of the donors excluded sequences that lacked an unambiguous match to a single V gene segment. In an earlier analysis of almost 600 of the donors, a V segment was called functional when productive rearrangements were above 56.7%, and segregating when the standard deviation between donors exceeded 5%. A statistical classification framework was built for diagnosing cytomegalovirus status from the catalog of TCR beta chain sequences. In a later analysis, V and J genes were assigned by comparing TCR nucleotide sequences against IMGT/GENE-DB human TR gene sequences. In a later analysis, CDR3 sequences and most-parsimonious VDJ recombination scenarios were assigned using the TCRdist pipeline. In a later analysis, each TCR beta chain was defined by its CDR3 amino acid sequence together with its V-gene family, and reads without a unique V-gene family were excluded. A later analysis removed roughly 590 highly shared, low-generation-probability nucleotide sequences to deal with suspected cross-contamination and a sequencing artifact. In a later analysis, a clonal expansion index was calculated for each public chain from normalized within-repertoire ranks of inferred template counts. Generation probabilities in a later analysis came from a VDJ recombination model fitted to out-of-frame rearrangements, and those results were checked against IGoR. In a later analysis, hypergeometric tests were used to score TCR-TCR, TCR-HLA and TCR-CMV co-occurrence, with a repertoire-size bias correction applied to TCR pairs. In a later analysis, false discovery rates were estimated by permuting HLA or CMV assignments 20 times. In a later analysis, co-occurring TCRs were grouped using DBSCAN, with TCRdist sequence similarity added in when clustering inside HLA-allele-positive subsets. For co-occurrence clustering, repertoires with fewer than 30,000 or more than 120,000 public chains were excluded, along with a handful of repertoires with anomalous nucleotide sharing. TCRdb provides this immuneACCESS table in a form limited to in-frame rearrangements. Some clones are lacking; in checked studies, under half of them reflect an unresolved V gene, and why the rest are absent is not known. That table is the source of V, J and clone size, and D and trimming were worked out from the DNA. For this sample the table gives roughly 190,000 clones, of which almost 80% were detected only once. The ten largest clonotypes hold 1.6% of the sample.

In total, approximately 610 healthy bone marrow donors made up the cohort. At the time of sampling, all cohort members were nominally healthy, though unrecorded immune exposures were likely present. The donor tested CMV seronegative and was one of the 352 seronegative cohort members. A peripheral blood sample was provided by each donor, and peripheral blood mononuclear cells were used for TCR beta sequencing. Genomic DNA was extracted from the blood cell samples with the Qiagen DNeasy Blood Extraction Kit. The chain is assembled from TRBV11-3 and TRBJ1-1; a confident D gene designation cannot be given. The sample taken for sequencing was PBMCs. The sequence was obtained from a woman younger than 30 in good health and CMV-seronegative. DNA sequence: TGTGCCAGCAGCTTAGGGGCAGGGAACACTGAAGCTTTCTTT. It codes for CASSLGAGNTEAFF.